This T cell receptor (beta chain) comes out of a study of CD8+ T cells in alopecia areata. From alopecia areata patients, lesional scalp punch biopsies and peripheral blood were collected. Extraction and reverse transcription of RNA yielded cDNA as the sequencing template. This table comes from immunoSEQ multiplex PCR, and its TCRdb copy is limited to in-frame clones, with some not included. Found here are 120,000 or so clones, less than 50% of them singletons; the top ten hold over 9.5%. General observations from the study: The study found higher clonality in lesional than normal scalp, especially in alopecia totalis/universalis. Although TCR sharing was seen in mice, sharing across patients was less clear, possibly for HLA-related reasons.

The CDR3 totals 15 residues. CDR1 is SQVTM, CDR2 ANQGSEA, per germline. The V gene lost 3 bases and the J gene lost 5 bases, with 19 bases spanning the gap. Notes on this clone: Its antigen is undetermined.

This chain uses TRBV29-1 with TRBJ1-1, with a possible D match to TRBD1 (5 bases). The sequencing input was NKG2D-low CD8+ T cells sorted from blood. This receptor was identified in a human donor with alopecia areata. For the CDR3, the DNA is TGCAGCGTTGAGGGAGGTCCAGCCGAGGGGACTGAAGCTTTCTTT. It yields the protein CSVEGGPAEGTEAFF.